The 18 T cell receptor beta chains given below trace back to one sample, sequenced in a study of CD8+CD57+ T cells in acquired aplastic anemia. Genomic DNA, the template, was used for profiling of the TCR beta VDJ and CDR3. MiXCR, run by TCRdb on the reads, gives a single entry per CDR3 protein. The sample includes approximately 260,000 distinct CDR3 sequences, 82% of them seen just once. CD8+CD57+ cell expansion, shown by flow cytometry, had occurred in the patients selected for sequencing. Source material: sorted CD4+, CD8+, or CD8+CD57+ T cells (not recorded which) from PBMCs. These receptors originate from a human donor with aplastic anemia.

In the case of this clonotype: The junction departs from the called germline gene at one end, perhaps through a read error. The chain combines TRBV15 with TRBJ2-3, with D possibly being TRBD2 (6 bases). The germline CDR1 and CDR2 sequences are LNHNV and YYDKDF (reference sequence). The CDR3 has 14 residues. CDR3 coding DNA: TGTGCCAGCAGCATGGCGGGAAGTCACGATACGCAGTACTTT. It yields the protein CASSMAGSHDTQYF. The entire variable domain, with the rest obtained from reference TRBV15 and TRBJ2-3, is as follows: DAMVIQNPRYQVTQFGKPVTLSCSQTLNHNVMYWYQQKSSQAPKLLFHYYDKDFNNEADTPDNFQSRRPNTSFCFLDIRSPGLGDTAMYLCASSMAGSHDTQYFGPGTRLTVL.

The CDR3 reads CASSYTSHGSQPQHF. The CDR3 region has the DNA TGTGCCAGCAGCTATACGAGCCATGGCTCCCAGCCCCAGCATTTT. The rearrangement joins TRBV5-4 to TRBJ1-5; no clear D. This CDR3 comprises 15 residues. Germline values: CDR1 SGHNT, CDR2 YYREEE (reference sequence). Trimming left V 3 bases short and J 7 bases short, with 17 bases between.

This clonotype was counted only a few times. The rearrangement uses TRBV7-9 and TRBJ2-3; a weak D match, TRBD2 (5 bases). From germline, CDR1 is SEHNR and CDR2 FQNEAQ (reference sequence). Trimming shortened V by 5 bases and J by 5 bases, and 11 bases separated the two germline ends. The CDR3 length is 13 residues. The CDR3 loop reads CASSVGGRDTQYF. CDR3 nucleotides: TGTGCCAGCAGCGTTGGAGGAAGAGATACGCAGTATTTT.

With regard to this clonotype: The germline gene is not matched at one end of the junction; a read error may be the cause. The chain recombines TRBV11-1 with TRBJ2-3; D not resolved. The CDR3 has 14 residues. CDR1 is SGHAT, CDR2 FQDESV, per germline (reference sequence). CDR3 sequence: CATSRARAGDTQYF. The CDR3 DNA sequence: TGTGCCACCAGCCGTGCTCGGGCAGGCGATACGCAGTATTTT.

The chain recombines TRBV29-1 with TRBJ2-1, with 13 nucleotides matching TRBD2. CDR1 is SQVTM and CDR2 is ANQGSEA in the germline V gene. This CDR3 is built from 15 residues. J lost 5 bases, V lost 6 bases, and 7 bases had no gene match. CDR3 sequence: CSVHGTSGKNNEQFF. The DNA for the CDR3 is TGCAGCGTCCACGGGACTAGCGGGAAAAACAATGAGCAGTTCTTC.

J is TRBJ2-7 and V is TRBV9; a possible D gene is TRBD1 (6 bases). Looked up from germline, CDR1 is SGDLS and CDR2 is YYNGEE. Trimming removed 5 bases from V and 6 bases from J, with 21 bases in between. The CDR3 consists of 15 residues. The CDR3 region has the DNA TGTGCCAGCAGTGGACGACAGGCGAACCTGGCCGAGCAGTACGTC. Residues: CASSGRQANLAEQYV.

Details on this clonotype: Since no conserved phenylalanine or tryptophan closes the CDR3, a read error is the likely cause. The DNA is left out, because the CDR3 cannot be placed on it with certainty; the CDR3 is given as TCRdb lists it. This chain joins TRBV9 and TRBJ1-2. The CDR3 spans 13 residues, counting both ends. The germline V gene has CDR1 SGDLS and CDR2 YYNGEE. The CDR3 loop reads CASSHGPGGIDTL.

The CDR3 DNA follows: TGCGCCAGCAGCAAACAGGGGGAGGGAGAGACCCAGTACTTC. Translated, it gives CASSKQGEGETQYF. The J gene is TRBJ2-5, the V gene TRBV5-1; weak D call: TRBD1 (8 bases). V lost 4 bases to trimming and J lost 4 bases, with 14 bases between them. The CDR3 has 14 amino acids. Germline CDR1 SGHRS, CDR2 YFSETQ.

Note on this clonotype: The junction does not match germline at one end; this may be a read error. The V call is TRBV9, the J call TRBJ2-3; D not certain. This CDR3 contains 14 residues. Germline lookup yields CDR1 SGDLS and CDR2 YYNGEE. The CDR3 DNA sequence: TGTGCCAGCAGCGTAGGGTCAGATCCGCATTATTTTGATTTT. This gives the protein CASSVGSDPHYFDF. Complete variable domain (other parts from reference TRBV9 and TRBJ2-3): DSGVTQTPKHLITATGQRVTLRCSPRSGDLSVYWYQQSLDQGLQFLIQYYNGEERAKGNILERFSAQQFPDLHSELNLSSLELGDSALYFCASSVGSDPHYFDFGPGTRLTVL.

On this clonotype: Germline and junction disagree at one end, which may indicate a read error. The chain employs TRBV15 and TRBJ2-6; a weak D match, TRBD1 (6 bases). The CDR3 contains 16 residues. The germline V gene has CDR1 LNHNV and CDR2 YYDKDF (reference sequence). The CDR3 here is CATSSVRGSGADVLTF. In DNA, the CDR3 is TGTGCCACCAGCAGTGTCAGGGGCTCTGGGGCCGACGTCCTGACTTTC.

This clonotype was recorded only once. The CDR3 loop reads CASSLVPGGMVFGYEQYV. Written as DNA, the CDR3 is TGTGCCAGCAGCTTAGTACCCGGGGGGATGGTTTTTGGATACGAGCAGTACGTC. V and J are TRBV7-9 and TRBJ2-7; 7 nucleotides line up with TRBD2. The germline gives CDR1 SEHNR, CDR2 FQNEAQ (reference sequence). CDR3 length: 18 amino acids. V shed 1 base and J 4 bases; nucleotides not matched to a gene: 16.

The rearrangement uses TRBV7-8 and TRBJ2-1, with D perhaps matching TRBD2 (5 bases). The CDR3 length is 15 residues. Germline lookup yields CDR1 SGHVS and CDR2 FQNEAQ. The V end was cut by 0 bases, the J end by 11 bases, with 17 bases between. The CDR3 DNA reads as TGTGCCAGCAGCTTAGCGGGAGAGGCCGATACGCAGCAGTTCTTC. Translation gives CASSLAGEADTQQFF.

A remark on this clonotype: Because the CDR3's place on the DNA is in doubt, the DNA is left out and the CDR3 is given as listed by TCRdb. This chain uses TRBV7-2 with TRBJ2-1; the table's D call of TRBD1 was not tested on the DNA. The CDR3 is made up of 14 amino acids, end residues included. From germline, CDR1 is SGHTA and CDR2 FQGNSA. The chain's CDR3 is CASSLLGGPQHFGF.

The V gene is TRBV7-9, the J gene TRBJ1-1; D ambiguous. The CDR3 is 15 residues long. Trimming shortened V by 3 bases and J by 14 bases, and 25 bases separated the two germline ends. Germline V lookup: CDR1 SEHNR, CDR2 FQNEAQ (reference sequence). This CDR3 is CASSLSSYNSHLHFF. Written as DNA, the CDR3 is TGTGCCAGCAGCTTGAGTTCCTATAATTCACATCTCCACTTCTTT.

Details on this clonotype: One end of the junction varies from germline; a read error may be responsible. V and J are TRBV11-1 and TRBJ1-2; D call uncertain. This CDR3 region has 15 residues. CDR1 SGHAT and CDR2 FQDESV come from the germline V gene (reference sequence). CDR3 sequence: CASSVHSINNYGYTF. The DNA for the CDR3 is TGCGCCAGCAGCGTGCACAGCATCAACAACTATGGCTACACCTTC.

This clonotype has a handful of counts. One end of the junction does not line up with germline, which may come from a read error. The CDR3 spells CASSIASDQDTQYF. The CDR3 DNA reads as TGTGCCAGCAGCATAGCCAGCGATCAAGATACCCAGTATTTC. The gene calls are TRBV7-8 and TRBJ2-5; the D is unclear. Germline V gene lookup returns CDR1 SGHVS and CDR2 FQNEAQ. The CDR3 has 14 amino acids.

As concerns this clonotype: In this CDR3 the conserved last residue, phenylalanine or tryptophan, is missing, so a read error is likely. The DNA is omitted, as the CDR3 cannot be located on it reliably, and the CDR3 follows TCRdb's listing. The CDR3 region is CASSSYDTQYFGP. The chain couples TRBV7-9 to TRBJ2-7; no check of the table's D call, TRBD2, against the DNA was made. Germline V gene lookup returns CDR1 SEHNR and CDR2 FQNEAQ (reference sequence). The CDR3 totals 13 residues, both ends included.

As concerns this clonotype: One end of the junction is discordant with germline, which a read error may explain. The chain uses TRBV9 and TRBJ2-5, with 7 bases that match TRBD1. Germline V CDR1 and CDR2: SGDLS, YYNGEE. The CDR3 sequence is 14 residues long. This CDR3 reads CATSRGGQRETKYF. Here the CDR3 DNA reads TGTGCCACCAGCAGAGGGGGCCAGAGAGAGACCAAGTACTTC.